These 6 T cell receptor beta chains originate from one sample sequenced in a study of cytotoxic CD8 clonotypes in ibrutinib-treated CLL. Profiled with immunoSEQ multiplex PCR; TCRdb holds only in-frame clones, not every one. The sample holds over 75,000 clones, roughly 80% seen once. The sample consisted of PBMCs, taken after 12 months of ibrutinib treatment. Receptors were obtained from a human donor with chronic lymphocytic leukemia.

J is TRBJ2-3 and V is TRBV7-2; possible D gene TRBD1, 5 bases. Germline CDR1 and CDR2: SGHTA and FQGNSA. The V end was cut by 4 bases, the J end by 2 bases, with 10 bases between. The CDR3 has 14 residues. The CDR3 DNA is TGTGCCAGCAGCTCATCAGGGCCCACAGATACGCAGTATTTT. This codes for CASSSSGPTDTQYF.

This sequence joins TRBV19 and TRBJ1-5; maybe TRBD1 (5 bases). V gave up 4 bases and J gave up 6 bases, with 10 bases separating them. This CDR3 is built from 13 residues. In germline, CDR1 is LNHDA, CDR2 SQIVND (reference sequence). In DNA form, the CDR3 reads TGTGCCAGTAGTAGGGGGTTCGGTCAGCCCCAGCATTTT. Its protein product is CASSRGFGQPQHF. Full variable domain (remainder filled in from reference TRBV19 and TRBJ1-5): DGGITQSPKYLFRKEGQNVTLSCEQNLNHDAMYWYRQDPGQGLRLIYYSQIVNDFQKGDIAEGYSVSREKKESFPLTVTSAQKNPTAFYLCASSRGFGQPQHFGDGTRLSIL.

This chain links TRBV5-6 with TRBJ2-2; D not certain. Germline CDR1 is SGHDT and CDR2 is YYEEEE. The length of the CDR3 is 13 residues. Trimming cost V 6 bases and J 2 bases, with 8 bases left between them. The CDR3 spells CASNFFNTGELFF. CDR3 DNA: TGTGCCAGCAATTTCTTCAACACCGGGGAGCTGTTTTTT.

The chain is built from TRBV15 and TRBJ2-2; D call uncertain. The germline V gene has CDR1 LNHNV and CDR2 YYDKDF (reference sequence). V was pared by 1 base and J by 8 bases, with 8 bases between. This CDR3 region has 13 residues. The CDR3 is CATSRAPGGELFF. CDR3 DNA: TGTGCCACCAGCAGAGCTCCAGGTGGGGAGCTGTTTTTT.

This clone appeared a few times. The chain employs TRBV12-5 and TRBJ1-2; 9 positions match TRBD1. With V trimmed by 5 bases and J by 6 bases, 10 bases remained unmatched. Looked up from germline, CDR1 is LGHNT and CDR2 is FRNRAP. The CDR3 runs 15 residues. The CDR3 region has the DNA TGTGCTAGTGGTCCGGGGACAGGGAGGATGCATGGCTACACCTTC. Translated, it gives CASGPGTGRMHGYTF.

For the CDR3, the DNA is TGTGCCAGCTCACTTTCCGACAGTATGAACACTGAAGCTTTCTTT. This codes for CASSLSDSMNTEAFF. The J gene is TRBJ1-1, the V gene TRBV18, with D possibly matching TRBD1 (5 bases). The germline gives CDR1 KGHSH, CDR2 LQKENI. This CDR3 has 15 residues. Trimming cost V 4 bases and J 0 bases, with 12 bases left between them.